Following are 25 T cell receptor beta chains from one sample sequenced in a study of STAT5B mutations in CD4+ large granular lymphocyte leukemia. Generated by immunoSEQ multiplex PCR, the TCRdb table keeps only in-frame clones and is missing some. The sample has around 48,000 clones; about three quarters are singletons. The source material was CD4+ T cells from blood buffy coats. The source of these receptors is a human donor in good health.

Concerning this clone itself: The junction does not match germline at one end; this may be a read error. This chain connects TRBV10-1 to TRBJ2-7; D ambiguous. Germline loops: CDR1 WNHNN, CDR2 SYGVQD (reference sequence). The CDR3 length is 10 residues. This chain's CDR3 is CASSESWSVF. CDR3 nucleotide sequence: TGCGCCAGCAGTGAGTCTTGGTCTGTCTTC.

The CDR3 DNA follows: TGTGCCAGCAGTGCTAACTGGGGGGGGCAGCCCCAGCATTTT. It yields the protein CASSANWGGQPQHF. This chain uses TRBV6-1 with TRBJ1-5, with a tentative D call TRBD1 (5 bases). There are 14 residues in the CDR3. CDR1 and CDR2 (germline): MNHNS, SASEGT. Trimming pared 4 bases from V and 7 bases from J, leaving 14 bases between.

The rearrangement links TRBV2 to TRBJ2-5; 10 nucleotides line up with TRBD2. Germline V gene sequence: CDR1 SNHLY, CDR2 FYNNEI. CDR3 length: 16 residues. J was trimmed by 1 base and V by 2 bases; bases with no gene match: 4. CDR3 coding DNA: TGTGCCAGCAGTGAACTGGCTAGCGGGGGCCAAGAGACCCAGTACTTC. Translation gives CASSELASGGQETQYF.

The CDR3 here is CASSLGPGQGENEKLFF. CDR3 in DNA: TGTGCCAGCAGCTTGGGCCCGGGACAGGGCGAGAATGAAAAACTGTTTTTT. V and J are TRBV5-5 and TRBJ1-4; 9 bases are a match to TRBD1. This CDR3 has 17 amino acids. Germline trimming cut 0 bases from V and 5 bases from J; bases unmatched to any gene: 8. Germline loops: CDR1 SGHKS, CDR2 YYEKEE (reference sequence).

The chain carries TRBV5-4 and TRBJ2-2; the D gene could be TRBD1 or TRBD2 (5 bases each). This CDR3 has 17 amino acids. Germline V lookup: CDR1 SGHNT, CDR2 YYREEE (reference sequence). V lost 4 bases to trimming and J lost 1 base, with 17 bases between them. CDR3 sequence: CASSRPGPVRNTGELFF. For the CDR3, the DNA is TGTGCCAGCAGCCGGCCGGGACCGGTAAGGAACACCGGGGAGCTGTTTTTT.

The genes are TRBV5-8 and TRBJ2-7; D ambiguous. The CDR3 extends over 12 amino acids. Germline V gives CDR1 SGHTS, CDR2 YDEGEE. Trimming stripped 0 bases from V and 3 bases from J, with 4 bases between. CDR3 sequence (DNA): TGTGCCAGCAGCTTGGACATCTACGAGCAGTACTTC. Protein sequence: CASSLDIYEQYF.

This clone showed up just a few times. The chain joins TRBV7-9 to TRBJ1-2; D not resolved. Trimming shortened V by 0 bases and J by 3 bases, and 8 bases separated the two germline ends. The germline V gene has CDR1 SEHNR and CDR2 FQNEAQ (reference sequence). The CDR3 totals 14 residues. The CDR3 loop reads CASSLAGLDYGYTF. The CDR3 bases are TGTGCCAGCAGCTTAGCAGGGCTTGACTATGGCTACACCTTC.

The chain couples TRBV7-8 to TRBJ2-7; D is unclear. CDR1 and CDR2 from the germline V gene are SGHVS and FQNEAQ. Between the trimmed V and J ends, which lost 7 bases and 5 bases, there was a span of 9 bases. The CDR3 totals 11 residues. This chain's CDR3 is CASTQWDEQYF. CDR3 DNA sequence: TGTGCCAGCACCCAGTGGGACGAGCAGTACTTC.

J is TRBJ2-1 and V is TRBV5-1, with 8 bases aligning to TRBD2. The CDR3 totals 15 residues. Looked up from germline, CDR1 is SGHRS and CDR2 is YFSETQ. With V trimmed by 0 bases and J by 7 bases, 6 bases remained unmatched. CDR3 nucleotides: TGCGCCAGCAGCTTGGGGGTTTCGGGGGGGAATGAGCAGTTCTTC. It encodes CASSLGVSGGNEQFF.

There are a few counts of this clone. This rearrangement joins TRBV11-3 to TRBJ1-1; D remains unclear. CDR1 SGHNT and CDR2 YENEEA come from the germline V gene. The length of the CDR3 is 8 residues. Deletions cut 7 bases from V and 11 bases from J, with 5 bases between. DNA for the CDR3: TGTGCCAGCAAGAAGGCTTTCTTT. It encodes CASKKAFF.

The rearrangement joins TRBV25-1 to TRBJ2-1; the match to TRBD1 covers 7 bases. This CDR3 has 15 residues. In germline, CDR1 is MGHDK, CDR2 SYGVNS. V shed 3 bases, J shed 5 bases, and the junction held 7 bases outside the gene matches. The CDR3 protein is CASSDGTADHNEQFF. In nucleotides, the CDR3 is TGTGCCAGCAGTGACGGGACAGCGGATCACAATGAGCAGTTCTTC.

V and J are TRBV7-3 and TRBJ2-7, with 9 nucleotides matching TRBD1. Germline lookup yields CDR1 SGHTA and CDR2 FQGTGA. CDR3 size: 17 residues. With 4 bases clipped from V and 3 bases from J, the junction kept 13 bases outside the gene matches. The CDR3 reads CASSWSRDREGDYEQYV. CDR3 coding DNA: TGTGCCAGCAGCTGGTCCCGGGACAGGGAAGGGGACTACGAGCAGTACGTC.

The V gene is TRBV27, the J gene TRBJ1-4; weak D call: TRBD1 (5 bases). The CDR3 contains 13 residues. Looked up from germline, CDR1 is MNHEY and CDR2 is SMNVEV (reference sequence). The V gene lost 8 bases and the J gene lost 7 bases, with 14 bases spanning the gap. CDR3 in DNA: TGTGCCAGCGGGACGGGGTACGGTGAAAAACTGTTTTTT. Its protein product is CASGTGYGEKLFF.

The V call is TRBV19, the J call TRBJ1-5; 9 bases map to TRBD1. The germline V gene encodes CDR1 LNHDA and CDR2 SQIVND (reference sequence). The length of the CDR3 is 15 residues. Losses at the gene ends were 8 bases for V and 0 bases for J; bases not matched to a gene: 5. The CDR3 loop is CASSTDRGSNQPQHF. The CDR3 DNA reads as TGTGCCAGTTCTACGGACAGGGGTAGCAATCAGCCCCAGCATTTT.

Only a few counts were recorded for this clone. The genes are TRBV7-8 and TRBJ1-4; 8 bases are a match to TRBD1. The CDR3 has 15 residues. V lost 1 base and J lost 5; bases outside the gene matches: 3. Germline values: CDR1 SGHVS, CDR2 FQNEAQ. CDR3 DNA: TGTGCCAGCAGCTTAGTTAGGACAGGGAATGAAAAACTGTTTTTT. It encodes CASSLVRTGNEKLFF.

The rearrangement joins TRBV30 to TRBJ1-2, with D unclear. The CDR3 runs to 12 residues. Germline V gene data show CDR1 as GTSNPN and CDR2 as SVGIG (reference sequence). Trimming pared 1 base from V and 7 bases from J, leaving 10 bases between. CDR3 sequence (DNA): TGTGCCTGGAGTGCGTCGGGGATTGGCTACACCTTC. Translating gives CAWSASGIGYTF.

This clone has only one observation. The V call is TRBV5-6, the J call TRBJ1-2, with D perhaps matching TRBD1 (6 bases). Germline CDR1 SGHDT, CDR2 YYEEEE. The length of the CDR3 is 16 residues. Between the trimmed V and J ends, which lost 4 bases and 5 bases, there was a span of 21 bases. The CDR3, as DNA: TGTGCCAGCAGCCCCAGACAGTTACAGGGATCGTATGGCTACACCTTC. Amino acid sequence: CASSPRQLQGSYGYTF.

V and J are TRBV7-6 and TRBJ2-5, with 8 bases matching TRBD1. Trimming took 7 bases from V and 2 from J; bases not matched to a gene: 3. Germline V lookup: CDR1 SGHVS, CDR2 FNYEAQ. The CDR3 is 13 residues long. The CDR3 coding sequence is TGTGCCAGCAACAGGGGGATGCAAGAGACCCAGTACTTC. Its translation is CASNRGMQETQYF.

V is TRBV9 and J is TRBJ2-3, with 11 bases identical to TRBD2. The trim removed 2 bases at V and 0 bases at J, leaving 5 bases unmatched. CDR3 length equals 17 residues. The V gene's germline CDR1 is SGDLS and CDR2 YYNGEE. The CDR3 region has the DNA TGTGCCAGCAGCGTCTCTAGCGGGGGGTATAGCACAGATACGCAGTATTTT. As protein: CASSVSSGGYSTDTQYF.

This clone was detected only a few times. This chain connects TRBV2 to TRBJ2-2, with 7 bases identical to TRBD2. This CDR3 has 14 amino acids. With 2 bases clipped from V and 7 bases from J, the junction kept 4 bases outside the gene matches. Germline-derived CDR1 and CDR2 are SNHLY and FYNNEI. CDR3 amino acids: CASSERGGVGELFF. In DNA, the CDR3 is TGTGCCAGCAGTGAACGGGGAGGGGTCGGGGAGCTGTTTTTT.

The chain links TRBV21-1 to TRBJ2-7. TRBV21-1 is recorded as a pseudogene. The CDR3 length is 12 residues. CDR3 DNA: TGTGCCAGCAGCAAAGTCAAGTACGAGCAGTACTTC. Translation: CASSKVKYEQYF.

The chain combines TRBV6-1 with TRBJ1-6, with 11 bases aligning to TRBD1. The CDR3 totals 15 residues. The junction had 5 bases not matched to a gene; V was cut back by 3 bases and J by 10 bases. CDR1 and CDR2 from the germline V gene are MNHNS and SASEGT. CDR3 nucleotide sequence: TGTGCCAGCAGTGACGGACAGGGGGCGGACTCACCCCTCCACTTT. This translates into CASSDGQGADSPLHF.

The chain links TRBV6-1 to TRBJ2-2; D is undetermined. Trimming removed 2 bases from V and 0 bases from J, with 7 bases in between. The CDR3 is 15 residues long. From germline, CDR1 is MNHNS and CDR2 SASEGT. Here the CDR3 DNA reads TGTGCCAGCAGTGAATGGAGCGCGAACACCGGGGAGCTGTTTTTT. As protein: CASSEWSANTGELFF.

The chain employs TRBV5-1 and TRBJ2-1, with 7 nucleotides matching TRBD1. Germline CDR1 SGHRS, CDR2 YFSETQ. The V segment lost 0 bases and the J segment 4 bases; nucleotides outside the gene matches: 7. The CDR3 length is 16 residues. CDR3 protein: CASSLDGPGQYNEQFF. CDR3 DNA: TGCGCCAGCAGCTTGGACGGGCCGGGACAGTACAATGAGCAGTTCTTC.

This chain joins TRBV13 and TRBJ1-2; 9 bases are a match to TRBD1. The germline gives CDR1 PRHDT, CDR2 FYEKMQ (reference sequence). There are 19 residues in the CDR3. After removal of 5 bases from V and 4 bases from J, the junction contained 20 bases not matched to a gene. The CDR3 spells CASSPIKPGTGYSVYGYTF. For the CDR3, the DNA is TGTGCCAGCAGCCCCATAAAACCCGGGACAGGGTATTCGGTCTATGGCTACACCTTC. Combining the CDR3 with reference TRBV13 and TRBJ1-2 gives the whole variable domain AAGVIQSPRHLIKEKRETATLKCYPIPRHDTVYWYQQGPGQDPQFLISFYEKMQSDKGSIPDRFSAQQFSDYHSELNMSSLELGDSALYFCASSPIKPGTGYSVYGYTFGSGTRLTVV.